This T cell receptor (beta chain) was captured by sequencing in a study of cytomegalovirus exposure and HLA in healthy donors. Primers: 60 Vbeta forward and 13 Jbeta reverse. Some clones are missing from TCRdb's copy, which holds only in-frame ones; the method was immunoSEQ multiplex PCR. The sample carries over 150,000 clones, approximately 76% recorded once. Overall study findings and caveats: Within a later analysis, the majority of CMV-associated TCR beta chains appeared HLA-restricted. Sequencing depth across donors, presence/absence analyses assumed, was roughly uniform. Reports state that TCR beta sequences accurately predicted most subjects' HLA-A and HLA-B alleles.

The CDR3 consists of 13 residues. Germline assignment: CDR1 SGHTA and CDR2 FQGTGA. V dropped 5 bases and J dropped 8; count of bases not matched to a gene: 5. This clone was found a few times. As yet, its antigen is unknown. This clonotype was sampled from a woman aged 18-30 years in good health and CMV-seropositive. Sample: PBMCs. This chain joins TRBV7-3 and TRBJ2-3; 9 nucleotides match TRBD2. CDR3 residues: CASSRGGAGTQYF. The DNA of the CDR3 is TGTGCCAGCAGCCGCGGGGGGGCAGGTACGCAGTATTTT.